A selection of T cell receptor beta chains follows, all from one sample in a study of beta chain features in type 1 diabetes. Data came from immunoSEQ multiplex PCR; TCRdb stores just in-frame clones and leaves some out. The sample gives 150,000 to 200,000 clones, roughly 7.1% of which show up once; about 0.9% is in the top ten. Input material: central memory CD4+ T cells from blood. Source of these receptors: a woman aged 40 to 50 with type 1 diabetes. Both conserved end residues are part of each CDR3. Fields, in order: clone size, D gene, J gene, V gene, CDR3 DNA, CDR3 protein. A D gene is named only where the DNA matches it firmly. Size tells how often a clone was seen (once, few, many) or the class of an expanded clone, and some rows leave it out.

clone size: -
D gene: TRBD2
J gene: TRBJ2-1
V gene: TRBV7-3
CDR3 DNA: TGTGCCAGCTCCTCCGGGACTAGCGGGGGCCAGAATGAGCAGTTCTTC
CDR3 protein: CASSSGTSGGQNEQFF

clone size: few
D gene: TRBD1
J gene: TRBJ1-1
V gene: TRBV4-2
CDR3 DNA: TGTGCCAGCAGCCAAGATAGGGACAGGGAATCCATCCAGGGGGCTTTCTTT
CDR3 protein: CASSQDRDRESIQGAFF

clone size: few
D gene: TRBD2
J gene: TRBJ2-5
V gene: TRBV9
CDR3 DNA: TGTGCCAGCAGCCCGGGGGGGGGTTGGGGAGAGACCCAGTACTTC
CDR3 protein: CASSPGGGWGETQYF

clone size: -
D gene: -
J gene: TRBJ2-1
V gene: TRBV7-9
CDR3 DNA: TGTGCCAGCAGCTTAGCAGTAGCCGTGAATGAGCAGTTCTTC
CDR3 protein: CASSLAVAVNEQFF

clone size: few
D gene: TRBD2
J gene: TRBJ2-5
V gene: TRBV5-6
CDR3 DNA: TGTGCCAGCAGCTTGACTAGCGGGAGCGAGACCCAGTACTTC
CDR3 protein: CASSLTSGSETQYF

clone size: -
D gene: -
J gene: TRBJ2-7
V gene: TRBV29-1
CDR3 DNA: TGCAGCGTGAACCCCGGGGTGGGTTCCAGCTCCTACGAGCAGTACTTC
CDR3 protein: CSVNPGVGSSSYEQYF

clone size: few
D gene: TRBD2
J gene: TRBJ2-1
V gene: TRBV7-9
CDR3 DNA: TGTGCCAGCGTCACACCGGGCGGGAGGCCGGGAAATGAGCAGTTCTTC
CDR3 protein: CASVTPGGRPGNEQFF

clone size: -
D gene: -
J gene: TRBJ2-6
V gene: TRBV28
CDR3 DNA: TGTGCCAGCCTCAAAATAGGACATTCTGGGGCCAACGTCCTGACTTTC
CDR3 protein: CASLKIGHSGANVLTF

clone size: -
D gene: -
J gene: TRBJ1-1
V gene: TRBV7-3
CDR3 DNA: TGTGCCAGCAGCTTTCTGGGAGTAGCATCTGAAGCTTTCTTT
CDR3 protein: CASSFLGVASEAFF

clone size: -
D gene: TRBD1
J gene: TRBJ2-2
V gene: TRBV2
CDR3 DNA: TGTGCCAGCGGAAGGACAGGGTTAACCGGGGAGCTGTTTTTT
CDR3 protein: CASGRTGLTGELFF

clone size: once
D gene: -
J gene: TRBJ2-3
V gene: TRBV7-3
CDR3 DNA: TGTGCCAGCAGCTTAGGTTCAGTCACAGATACGCAGTATTTT
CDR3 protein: CASSLGSVTDTQYF

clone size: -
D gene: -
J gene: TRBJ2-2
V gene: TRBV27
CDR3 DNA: TGTGCCAGCAGCCCGAGCGGAGGTGACACCGGGGAGCTGTTTTTT
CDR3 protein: CASSPSGGDTGELFF

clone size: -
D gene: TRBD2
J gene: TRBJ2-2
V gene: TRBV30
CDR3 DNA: TGTGCCTGGGCCGGGGGGACCGGGGAGCTGTTTTTT
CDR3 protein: CAWAGGTGELFF

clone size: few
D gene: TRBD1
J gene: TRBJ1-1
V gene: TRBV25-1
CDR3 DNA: TGTGCCAGCCGGGACAGAGGGAACACTGAAGCTTTCTTT
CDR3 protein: CASRDRGNTEAFF

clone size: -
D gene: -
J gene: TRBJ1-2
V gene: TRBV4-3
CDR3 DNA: TGCGCCAGCAGCCAAGCTCTTTCGGTCCTTATGAGCGACTATGGCTACACCTTC
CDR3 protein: CASSQALSVLMSDYGYTF

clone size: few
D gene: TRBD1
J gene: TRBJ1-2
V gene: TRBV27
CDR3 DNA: TGTGCCAGCAGCCTAGAGGGCGGACAGGGGGCGCTTGCGGCCACCTTC
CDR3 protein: CASSLEGGQGALAATF

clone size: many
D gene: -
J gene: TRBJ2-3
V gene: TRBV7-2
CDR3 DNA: TGTGCCAGCAGGGTAGGAGGAACAGATACGCAGTATTTT
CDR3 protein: CASRVGGTDTQYF

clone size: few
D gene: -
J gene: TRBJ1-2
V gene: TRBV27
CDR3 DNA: TGTGCCAGCAGTTTATCGGACTTCTATAACTATGGCTACACCTTC
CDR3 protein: CASSLSDFYNYGYTF

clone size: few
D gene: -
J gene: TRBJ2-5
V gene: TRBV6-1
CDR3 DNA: TGTGCCAGCAGTGCTAAAGAGACCCAGTACTTC
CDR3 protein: CASSAKETQYF

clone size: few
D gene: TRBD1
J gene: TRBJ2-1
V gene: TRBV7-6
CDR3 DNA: TGTGCCAGCAGCTACCTACAGGGGTCCAATGAGCAGTTCTTC
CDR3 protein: CASSYLQGSNEQFF